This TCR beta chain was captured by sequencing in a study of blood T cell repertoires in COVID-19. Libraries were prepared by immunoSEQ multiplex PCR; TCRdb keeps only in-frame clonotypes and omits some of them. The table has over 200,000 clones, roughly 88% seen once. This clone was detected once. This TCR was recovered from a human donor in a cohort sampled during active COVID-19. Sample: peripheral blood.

The CDR3 region has the DNA TGCGCCAGCAGCCAAGATCTCGGGGGTCTCATAGCCAAAAACATTCAGTACTTC. Translated: CASSQDLGGLIAKNIQYF. V usage is TRBV4-3 and J usage is TRBJ2-4, with a tentative D call TRBD2 (6 bases). This CDR3 has 18 residues. V was pared by 0 bases and J by 0 bases, with 15 bases between. From germline, CDR1 is LGHNA and CDR2 YSLEER.